These T cell receptor beta chains were read from a single sample in a study of cytomegalovirus exposure and HLA in healthy donors. Profiled with immunoSEQ multiplex PCR; TCRdb holds only in-frame clones, not every one. The sample lists under 250,000 clones, about 86% occurring once. The sample consisted of PBMCs. The origin of the receptors is a woman in her sixties in good health and CMV-seropositive. Both conserved end residues are part of each CDR3. Each record gives: J gene, D gene, V gene, clone size, CDR3 protein, CDR3 DNA. The D gene is left open where the match is weak. For some rows the clone size is stated as once, few or many, or as a class when expanded; others skip it.

>TRBJ2-1|TRBD2|TRBV10-3|-
CAISDIAGGPSHEQFF
TGTGCCATCAGTGACATAGCGGGAGGGCCCTCCCATGAGCAGTTCTTC
>TRBJ2-3|TRBD1|TRBV6-1|-
CASSEARDRGTDTQYF
TGTGCCAGCAGTGAAGCGAGGGACAGGGGCACAGATACGCAGTATTTT
>TRBJ1-2|TRBD1|TRBV6-1|-
CASSELGQGDGYTF
TGTGCCAGCAGTGAATTAGGACAGGGCGATGGCTACACCTTC
>TRBJ2-7|-|TRBV28|-
CASSLGSAHYEQYF
TGTGCCAGCAGTTTAGGTAGCGCCCACTACGAGCAGTACTTC
>TRBJ1-5|-|TRBV28|-
CASSWAGGASNQPQHF
TGTGCCAGCAGTTGGGCGGGGGGGGCCAGCAATCAGCCCCAGCATTTT
>TRBJ2-2|-|TRBV19|-
CATGGDLTGELFF
TGTGCCACGGGGGGCGACTTGACCGGGGAGCTGTTTTTT
>TRBJ1-4|-|TRBV7-9|-
CASSDAGPLGEKLFF
TGTGCCAGCAGCGATGCAGGGCCCTTAGGGGAAAAACTGTTTTTT
>TRBJ2-3|-|TRBV9|-
CASSVTPRLGVTDTQYF
TGTGCCAGCAGCGTAACCCCAAGGTTAGGGGTTACAGATACGCAGTATTTT
>TRBJ2-6|-|TRBV4-1|-
CASSQDGRTVANVLTF
TGCGCCAGCAGCCAAGATGGAAGGACAGTGGCCAACGTCCTGACTTTC
>TRBJ2-2|TRBD1|TRBV29-1|-
CSVDRVTTGELFF
TGCAGCGTAGACAGGGTAACCACCGGGGAGCTGTTTTTT
>TRBJ1-2|TRBD1|TRBV2|-
CASIGQGRSYGYTF
TGTGCCAGCATTGGACAGGGAAGGAGCTATGGCTACACCTTC
>TRBJ1-2|TRBD1|TRBV28|-
CASRETGANYGYTF
TGTGCCAGCAGGGAGACAGGGGCTAACTATGGCTACACCTTC
>TRBJ2-1|TRBD1|TRBV5-4|-
CASSLGTGVSYNEQFF
TGTGCCAGCAGCTTGGGGACAGGGGTGTCCTACAATGAGCAGTTCTTC
>TRBJ2-7|TRBD1|TRBV6-1|-
CASSEFQGAWEQYF
TGTGCCAGCAGTGAATTTCAGGGGGCTTGGGAGCAGTACTTC
>TRBJ2-5|TRBD1|TRBV6-6|-
CASSFPRGQQETQYF
TGTGCCAGCAGTTTCCCCCGGGGACAGCAAGAGACCCAGTACTTC
>TRBJ2-7|TRBD1|TRBV5-5|-
CASSRTGSGYEQYF
TGTGCCAGCAGTAGGACAGGGTCGGGCTACGAGCAGTACTTC
>TRBJ2-2|-|TRBV9|-
CASSVDSNTGELFF
TGTGCCAGCAGCGTAGACAGCAACACCGGGGAGCTGTTTTTT
>TRBJ1-1|-|TRBV6-1|-
CASSVKANTEAFF
TGTGCCAGCAGTGTCAAAGCGAACACTGAAGCTTTCTTT
>TRBJ2-5|-|TRBV12-5|few
CASGFLGETQYF
TGTGCTAGTGGTTTTCTAGGAGAGACCCAGTACTTC